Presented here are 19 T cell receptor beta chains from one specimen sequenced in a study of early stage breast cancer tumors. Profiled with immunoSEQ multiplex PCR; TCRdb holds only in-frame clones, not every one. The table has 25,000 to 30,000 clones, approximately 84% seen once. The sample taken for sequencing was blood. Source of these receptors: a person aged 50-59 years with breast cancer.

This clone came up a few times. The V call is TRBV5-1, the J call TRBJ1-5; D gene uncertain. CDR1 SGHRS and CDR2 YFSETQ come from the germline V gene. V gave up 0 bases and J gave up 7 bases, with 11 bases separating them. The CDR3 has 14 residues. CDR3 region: CASSLVSGGQPQHF. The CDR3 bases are TGCGCCAGCAGCTTGGTTTCGGGAGGCCAGCCCCAGCATTTT.

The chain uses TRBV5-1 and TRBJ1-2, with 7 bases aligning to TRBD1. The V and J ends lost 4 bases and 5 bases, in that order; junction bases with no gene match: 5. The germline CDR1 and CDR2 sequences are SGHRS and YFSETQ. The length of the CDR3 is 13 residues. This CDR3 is CASSTRGAYGYTF. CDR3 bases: TGCGCCAGCAGCACCAGGGGGGCTTATGGCTACACCTTC.

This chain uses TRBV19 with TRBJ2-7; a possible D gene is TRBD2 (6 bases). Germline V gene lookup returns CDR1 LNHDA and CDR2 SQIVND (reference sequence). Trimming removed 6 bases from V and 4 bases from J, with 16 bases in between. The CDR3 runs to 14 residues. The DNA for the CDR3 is TGTGCCAGTAGCGACACCCGGGACTCTTACGAGCAGTACTTC. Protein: CASSDTRDSYEQYF.

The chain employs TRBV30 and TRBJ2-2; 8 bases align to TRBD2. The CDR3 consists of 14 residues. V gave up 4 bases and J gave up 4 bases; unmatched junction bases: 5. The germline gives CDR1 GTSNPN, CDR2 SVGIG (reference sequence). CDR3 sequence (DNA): TGTGCCTGGAACAGCGGGAGAGTCACCGGGGAGCTGTTTTTT. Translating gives CAWNSGRVTGELFF.

The CDR3 coding sequence is TGTGCCAGCAGCCTGAATCTTATGAAAGAGACGCAGTATTTT. Translating gives CASSLNLMKETQYF. This rearrangement joins TRBV7-2 to TRBJ2-3; no reliable D call. Deletions cut 5 bases from V and 9 bases from J, with 18 bases between. Germline V gene sequence: CDR1 SGHTA, CDR2 FQGNSA. The CDR3 spans 14 residues.

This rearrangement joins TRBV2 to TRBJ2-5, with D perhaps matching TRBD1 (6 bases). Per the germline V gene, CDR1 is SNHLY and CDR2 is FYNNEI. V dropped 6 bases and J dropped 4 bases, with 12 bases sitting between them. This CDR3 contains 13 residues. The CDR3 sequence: CASRTGFRETQYF. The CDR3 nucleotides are TGTGCCAGCAGGACAGGTTTTCGAGAGACCCAGTACTTC.

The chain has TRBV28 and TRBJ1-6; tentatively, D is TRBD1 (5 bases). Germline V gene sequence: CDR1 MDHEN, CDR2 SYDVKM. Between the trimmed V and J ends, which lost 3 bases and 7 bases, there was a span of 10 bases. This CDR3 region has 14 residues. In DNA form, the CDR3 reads TGTGCCAGCAGTTTGGGGGTGAAGAATTCACCCCTCCACTTT. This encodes CASSLGVKNSPLHF.

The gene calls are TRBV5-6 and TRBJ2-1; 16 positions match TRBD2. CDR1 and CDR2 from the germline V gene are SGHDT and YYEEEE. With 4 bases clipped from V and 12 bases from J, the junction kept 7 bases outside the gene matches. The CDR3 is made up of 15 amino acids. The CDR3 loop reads CASSPGTSGGAMQFF. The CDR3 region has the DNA TGTGCCAGCAGCCCTGGGACTAGCGGGGGGGCAATGCAGTTCTTC.

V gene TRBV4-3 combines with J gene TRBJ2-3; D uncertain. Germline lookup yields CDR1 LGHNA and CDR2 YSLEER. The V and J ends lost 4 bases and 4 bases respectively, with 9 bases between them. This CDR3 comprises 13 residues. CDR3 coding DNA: TGCGCCAGCAGCCGGGAAAAGGCAGATACGCAGTATTTT. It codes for CASSREKADTQYF.

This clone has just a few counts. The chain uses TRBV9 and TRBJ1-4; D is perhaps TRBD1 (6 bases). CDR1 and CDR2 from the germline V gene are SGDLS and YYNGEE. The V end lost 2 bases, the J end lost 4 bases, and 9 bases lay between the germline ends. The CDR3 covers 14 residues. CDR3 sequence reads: CASSVTGINEKLFF. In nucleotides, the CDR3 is TGTGCCAGCAGCGTGACAGGAATTAATGAAAAACTGTTTTTT.

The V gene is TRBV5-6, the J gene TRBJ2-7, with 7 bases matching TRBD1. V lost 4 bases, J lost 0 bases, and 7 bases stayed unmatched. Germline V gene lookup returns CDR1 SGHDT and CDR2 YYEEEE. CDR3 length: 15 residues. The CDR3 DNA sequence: TGTGCCAGCAGCCCGGACAGGTGGGGCTCCTACGAGCAGTACTTC. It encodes CASSPDRWGSYEQYF.

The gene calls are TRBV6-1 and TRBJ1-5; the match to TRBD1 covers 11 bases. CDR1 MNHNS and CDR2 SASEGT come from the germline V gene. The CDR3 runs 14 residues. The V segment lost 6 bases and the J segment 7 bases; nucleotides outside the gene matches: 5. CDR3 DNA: TGTGCCAGCAGACAGGGACAGGGGGTGCAGCCCCAGCATTTT. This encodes CASRQGQGVQPQHF.

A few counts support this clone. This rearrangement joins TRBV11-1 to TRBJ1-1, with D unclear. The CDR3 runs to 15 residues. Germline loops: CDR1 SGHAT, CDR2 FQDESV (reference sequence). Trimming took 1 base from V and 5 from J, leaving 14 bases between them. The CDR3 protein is CASSLVGSPLTEAFF. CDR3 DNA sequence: TGTGCCAGCAGCTTAGTGGGCAGCCCGTTGACTGAAGCTTTCTTT.

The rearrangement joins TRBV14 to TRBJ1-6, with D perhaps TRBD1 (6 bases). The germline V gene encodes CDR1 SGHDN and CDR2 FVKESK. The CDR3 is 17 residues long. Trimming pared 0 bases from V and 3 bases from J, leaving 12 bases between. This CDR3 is CASSQEGQTFYNSPLHF. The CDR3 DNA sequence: TGTGCCAGCAGCCAAGAAGGACAGACCTTCTATAATTCACCCCTCCACTTT.

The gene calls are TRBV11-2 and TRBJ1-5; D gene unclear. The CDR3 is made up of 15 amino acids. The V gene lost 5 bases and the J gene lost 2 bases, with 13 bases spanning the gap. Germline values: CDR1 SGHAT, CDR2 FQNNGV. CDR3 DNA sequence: TGTGCCAGCAGCACCGCGGGTTACGGCAATCAGCCCCAGCATTTT. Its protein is CASSTAGYGNQPQHF.

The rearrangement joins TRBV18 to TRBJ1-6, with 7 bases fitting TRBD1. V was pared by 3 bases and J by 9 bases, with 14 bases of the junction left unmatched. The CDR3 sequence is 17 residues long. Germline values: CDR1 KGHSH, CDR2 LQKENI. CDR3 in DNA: TGTGCCAGCTCACCTCGTCCGGTGGGACAGAGTTTTTCACCCCTCCACTTT. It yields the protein CASSPRPVGQSFSPLHF.

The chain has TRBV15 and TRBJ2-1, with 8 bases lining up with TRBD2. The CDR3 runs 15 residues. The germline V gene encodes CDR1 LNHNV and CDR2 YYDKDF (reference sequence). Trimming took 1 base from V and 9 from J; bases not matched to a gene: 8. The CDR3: CATSRALAVEAEQFF. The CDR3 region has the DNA TGTGCCACCAGCAGAGCACTAGCGGTAGAGGCTGAGCAGTTCTTC. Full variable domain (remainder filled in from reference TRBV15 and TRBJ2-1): DAMVIQNPRYQVTQFGKPVTLSCSQTLNHNVMYWYQQKSSQAPKLLFHYYDKDFNNEADTPDNFQSRRPNTSFCFLDIRSPGLGDTAMYLCATSRALAVEAEQFFGPGTRLTVL.

The CDR3 is CASSPWSGGHYNEQFF. The CDR3 region has the DNA TGTGCCAGCAGCCCCTGGAGCGGGGGCCATTACAATGAGCAGTTCTTC. This chain joins TRBV7-9 and TRBJ2-1, with TRBD2 matching over 8 bases. The germline V gene encodes CDR1 SEHNR and CDR2 FQNEAQ (reference sequence). This CDR3 has 16 residues. J was trimmed by 4 bases and V by 5 bases; bases with no gene match: 10.

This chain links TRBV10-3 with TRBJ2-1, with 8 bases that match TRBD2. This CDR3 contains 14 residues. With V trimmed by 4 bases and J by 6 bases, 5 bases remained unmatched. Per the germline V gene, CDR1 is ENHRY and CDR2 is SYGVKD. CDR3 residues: CAISVPAGANEQFF. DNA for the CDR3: TGTGCCATCAGTGTGCCAGCGGGGGCCAATGAGCAGTTCTTC.